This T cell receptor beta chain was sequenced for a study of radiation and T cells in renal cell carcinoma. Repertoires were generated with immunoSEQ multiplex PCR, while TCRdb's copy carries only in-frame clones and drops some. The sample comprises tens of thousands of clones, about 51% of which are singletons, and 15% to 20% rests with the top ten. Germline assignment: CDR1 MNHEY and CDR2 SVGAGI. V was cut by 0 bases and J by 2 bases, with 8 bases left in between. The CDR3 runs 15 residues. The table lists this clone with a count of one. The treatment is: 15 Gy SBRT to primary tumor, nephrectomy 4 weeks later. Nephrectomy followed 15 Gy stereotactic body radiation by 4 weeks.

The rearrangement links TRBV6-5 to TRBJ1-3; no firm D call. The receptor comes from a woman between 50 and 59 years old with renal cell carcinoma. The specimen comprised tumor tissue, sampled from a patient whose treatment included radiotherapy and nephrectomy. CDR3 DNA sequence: TGTGCCAGCAGTTACTCGTCAGGAACTGGAAACACCATATATTTT. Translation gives CASSYSSGTGNTIYF.